Below are 9 T cell receptor beta chains sequenced from a single sample in a study of cytomegalovirus exposure and HLA in healthy donors. The PCR was carried out with 60 Vbeta primers and 13 Jbeta primers. Generated by immunoSEQ multiplex PCR, the TCRdb table keeps only in-frame clones and is missing some. The sample records more than 150,000 clones, approximately 80% being singletons. The sample consisted of PBMCs. The source is a man in his late teens or twenties in good health and CMV-seronegative.

The chain carries TRBV19 and TRBJ1-6; 7 bases fit TRBD1. The V gene's germline CDR1 is LNHDA and CDR2 SQIVND (reference sequence). The trim removed 9 bases at V and 7 bases at J, leaving 9 bases unmatched. The CDR3 runs 14 residues. Written as DNA, the CDR3 is TGTGCCAGCACACCCGGGACAGAGAATTCACCCCTCCACTTT. Amino acid sequence: CASTPGTENSPLHF.

The chain carries TRBV27 and TRBJ1-1; D may be TRBD1 (6 bases). The CDR3 loop spans 15 amino acids. Germline V CDR1 and CDR2: MNHEY, SMNVEV (reference sequence). V shed 6 bases and J shed 1 base, with 15 bases lying between them. CDR3 coding DNA: TGTGCCAGCAGATGGACAGCTAGCCCGAACACTGAAGCTTTCTTT. Protein product: CASRWTASPNTEAFF.

The J gene is TRBJ2-5, the V gene TRBV18; the D gene is possibly TRBD2 (5 bases). The CDR3 covers 16 residues. Germline V gene data show CDR1 as KGHSH and CDR2 as LQKENI. V was shortened by 3 bases and J by 4 bases, with 18 bases between the two germline ends. The CDR3 bases are TGTGCCAGCTCACCCCGAGAGCTAGCTGGGCGAGAGACCCAGTACTTC. Protein: CASSPRELAGRETQYF.

The chain uses TRBV28 and TRBJ2-2; 8 bases align to TRBD1. V lost 2 bases, J lost 5 bases, and 4 bases stayed unmatched. Germline lookup yields CDR1 MDHEN and CDR2 SYDVKM. This CDR3 contains 15 residues. CDR3: CASSLQGARTGELFF. Here the CDR3 DNA reads TGTGCCAGCAGTTTACAGGGGGCGCGGACCGGGGAGCTGTTTTTT.

This rearrangement joins TRBV20-1 to TRBJ2-7; D is ambiguous. Germline lookup yields CDR1 DFQATT and CDR2 SNEGSKA (reference sequence). The CDR3 totals 11 residues. V lost 6 bases, J lost 3 bases, and 9 bases lay in between. The CDR3, as DNA: TGCAGTGCAAGCACCTACTACGAGCAGTACTTC. Its translation is CSASTYYEQYF.

The chain links TRBV6-5 to TRBJ1-5; the D is unclear. This CDR3 spans 12 amino acids. V dropped 8 bases and J dropped 7 bases, with 12 bases sitting between them. Germline assignment: CDR1 MNHEY and CDR2 SVGAGI. The chain's CDR3 is CASWRDRQPQHF. The CDR3, as DNA: TGTGCCAGCTGGAGGGATAGGCAGCCCCAGCATTTT.

The CDR3 region has the DNA TGTGCCAGCAGCTTGGCCGCGACAGACACTGAAGCTTTCTTT. This gives the protein CASSLAATDTEAFF. The rearrangement joins TRBV5-4 to TRBJ1-1, with D perhaps TRBD1 (5 bases). This CDR3 spans 14 amino acids. V was clipped by 0 bases and J by 3 bases, with 9 bases between them. Germline CDR1 SGHNT, CDR2 YYREEE (reference sequence). Full variable domain (missing parts from reference TRBV5-4 and TRBJ1-1): ETGVTQSPTHLIKTRGQQVTLRCSSQSGHNTVSWYQQALGQGPQFIFQYYREEENGRGNFPPRFSGLQFPNYSSELNVNALELDDSALYLCASSLAATDTEAFFGQGTRLTVV.

The rearrangement links TRBV11-2 to TRBJ1-3; D is uncertain. Germline loops: CDR1 SGHAT, CDR2 FQNNGV. This CDR3 is 13 amino acids long. The V gene lost 1 base and the J gene lost 6 bases, with 7 bases spanning the gap. The DNA for the CDR3 is TGTGCCAGCAGCTTAGTGCTATCAAACACCATATATTTT. It yields the protein CASSLVLSNTIYF.

This clone was detected only once. The chain is built from TRBV10-3 and TRBJ1-1; D remains unclear. The germline gives CDR1 ENHRY, CDR2 SYGVKD. The V end lost 11 bases, the J end lost 5 bases, and 15 bases lay between the germline ends. The CDR3 consists of 12 residues. The CDR3 nucleotides are TGTGCCTCCCGGACGGGAGGGACTGAAGCTTTCTTT. Residues: CASRTGGTEAFF.